This T cell receptor (beta chain) is from a study of prognosis after radiotherapy for stage I lung cancer. With regard to this clonotype: A far more abundant clone sits one base away, making this likely a read error.

The CDR3 is 15 amino acids. V lost 5 bases and J 10 bases, leaving 21 bases between the germline ends. Germline CDR1 and CDR2: SGHAT and FQNNGV. Two-round multiplex PCR amplified TCR beta CDR3 from genomic DNA. Amplification in first-round PCR relied on primers specific to each TRBV and TRBJ gene. In TCRdb, the multiplex PCR reads were re-called with MiXCR into one record per CDR3 protein. The data hold more than 15,000 distinct CDR3 sequences, with around two fifths observed a single time. The source was PBMCs, collected before or after stereotactic body radiation therapy (not recorded which). The chain links TRBV11-2 to TRBJ2-1; D perhaps matches TRBD2 (6 bases). This clonotype originated in a donor aged 50 or older with non-small cell lung cancer. As DNA, the CDR3 is TGTGCCAGCAGCCTGCCCGGGGGAGGACTCTACGAGCAGTTCTTC. It specifies CASSLPGGGLYEQFF.